The 4 T cell receptor beta chains given below trace back to one sample, sequenced in a study of blood T cell repertoires in COVID-19. Sequenced by immunoSEQ multiplex PCR; TCRdb stores in-frame clones only, minus some. The sample lists 350,000 or so clones, more than 70% occurring once. Sequencing input: peripheral blood. These receptors originate from a woman aged 25 to 39 with COVID-19, enrolled during active disease.

V gene TRBV25-1 combines with J gene TRBJ1-3; 8 positions agree with TRBD1. The germline CDR1 and CDR2 sequences are MGHDK and SYGVNS. Losses at the gene ends were 4 bases for V and 2 bases for J; bases not matched to a gene: 7. This CDR3 has 16 residues. CDR3 in DNA: TGTGCCAGCAGTGGAACAGGACAGGGCACTGGAAACACCATATATTTT. Its translation is CASSGTGQGTGNTIYF.

The chain recombines TRBV19 with TRBJ1-6; TRBD1 is a possible D gene (5 bases). The CDR3 has 15 amino acids. The V end lost 5 bases, the J end lost 8 bases, and 16 bases lay between the germline ends. Germline V gene sequence: CDR1 LNHDA, CDR2 SQIVND (reference sequence). This chain's CDR3 is CASSRFQGGDSPLHF. In nucleotides, the CDR3 is TGTGCCAGTAGTCGGTTCCAGGGAGGGGATTCACCCCTCCACTTT. Complete variable domain (other parts from reference TRBV19 and TRBJ1-6): DGGITQSPKYLFRKEGQNVTLSCEQNLNHDAMYWYRQDPGQGLRLIYYSQIVNDFQKGDIAEGYSVSREKKESFPLTVTSAQKNPTAFYLCASSRFQGGDSPLHFGNGTRLTVT.

This chain connects TRBV6-5 to TRBJ2-1; 7 bases fit TRBD2. The CDR3 consists of 14 residues. Per germline, CDR1 MNHEY and CDR2 SVGAGI. V shed 2 bases, J shed 5 bases, and the junction held 3 bases outside the gene matches. For the CDR3, the DNA is TGTGCCAGCAGTTACAGTGGGGGGGACAATGAGCAGTTCTTC. This codes for CASSYSGGDNEQFF.

The chain carries TRBV2 and TRBJ1-6; 9 bases match TRBD1. Germline V gives CDR1 SNHLY, CDR2 FYNNEI. Trimming took 5 bases from V and 10 from J; bases not matched to a gene: 6. The CDR3 is made up of 14 amino acids. For the CDR3, the DNA is TGTGCCAGCAGTCTGGACAGGGGAGGCTCACCCCTCCACTTT. This translates into CASSLDRGGSPLHF.